Sequencing of this TCR beta chain was carried out in a study of metastatic and nonmetastatic thyroid tumors. In the study overall: Across peripheral blood and tumor or nodule tissue samples taken from malignant and benign thyroid patients, the repertoires were compared with one another. Whole-study findings and limits: According to reports, the diversity of TCR beta was significantly higher in malignant thyroid tumors than in benign nodules, and this held in both blood and tumor samples.

The CDR3 has 15 amino acids. The V and J ends lost 10 bases and 7 bases respectively, with 22 bases between them. Germline V gene data show CDR1 as SGHVS and CDR2 as FQNEAQ. Authors' analysis steps: The distant-metastasis classifier for papillary thyroid cancer was built from CDR3 differences across clinicopathological groups. TCRdb reassembled clones from the PCR reads with MiXCR. These V and J calls are TCRdb output, not the study's own analysis. This sample has 50,000 or so clones, with around 20% found just once. Thyroid surgery was performed in patients who had received no treatment beforehand. To note about this clone: The antigen is not known.

The TCR originated in a male donor with papillary thyroid cancer or a benign thyroid nodule (not recorded which). Some clones in this sample may be carry-over from other donors' samples. Sequenced input: blood. V gene TRBV7-8 combines with J gene TRBJ1-4; a possible D gene is TRBD1 (6 bases). CDR3 amino acids: CAIILVGGGGEKLFF. The CDR3 region has the DNA TGTGCCATCATCTTAGTTGGAGGGGGTGGTGAAAAACTGTTTTTT.